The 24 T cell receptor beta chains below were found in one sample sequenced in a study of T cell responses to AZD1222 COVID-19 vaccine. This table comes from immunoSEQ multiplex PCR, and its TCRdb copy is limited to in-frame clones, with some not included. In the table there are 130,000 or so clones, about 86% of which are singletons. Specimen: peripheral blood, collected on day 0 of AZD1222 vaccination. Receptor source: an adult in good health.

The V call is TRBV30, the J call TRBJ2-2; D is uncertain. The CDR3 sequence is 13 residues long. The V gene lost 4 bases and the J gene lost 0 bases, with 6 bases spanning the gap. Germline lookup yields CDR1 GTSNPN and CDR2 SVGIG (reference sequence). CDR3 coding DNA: TGTGCCTGGAAAGGACCGAACACCGGGGAGCTGTTTTTT. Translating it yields CAWKGPNTGELFF.

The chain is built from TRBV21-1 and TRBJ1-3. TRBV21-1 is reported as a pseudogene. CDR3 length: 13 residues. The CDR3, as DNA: TGTGCCAGCAACTGGCGGTCTGGAAACACCATATATTTT. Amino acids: CASNWRSGNTIYF.

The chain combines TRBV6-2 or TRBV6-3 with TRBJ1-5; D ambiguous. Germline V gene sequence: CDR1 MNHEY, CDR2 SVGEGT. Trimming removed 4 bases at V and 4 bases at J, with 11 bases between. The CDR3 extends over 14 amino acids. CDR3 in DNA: TGTGCCAGCAGTTGGTTGGCAGAGAATCAGCCCCAGCATTTT. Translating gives CASSWLAENQPQHF.

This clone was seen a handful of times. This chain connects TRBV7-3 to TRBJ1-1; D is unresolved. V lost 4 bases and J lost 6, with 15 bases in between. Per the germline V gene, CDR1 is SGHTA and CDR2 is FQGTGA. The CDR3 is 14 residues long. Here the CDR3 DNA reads TGTGCCAGCAGCTCGATTCCCGGCGGGGCTGAAGCTTTCTTT. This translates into CASSSIPGGAEAFF. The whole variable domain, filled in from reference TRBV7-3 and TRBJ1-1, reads GAGVSQTPSNKVTEKGKYVELRCDPISGHTALYWYRQSLGQGPEFLIYFQGTGAADDSGLPNDRFFAVRPEGSVSTLKIQRTERGDSAVYLCASSSIPGGAEAFFGQGTRLTVV.

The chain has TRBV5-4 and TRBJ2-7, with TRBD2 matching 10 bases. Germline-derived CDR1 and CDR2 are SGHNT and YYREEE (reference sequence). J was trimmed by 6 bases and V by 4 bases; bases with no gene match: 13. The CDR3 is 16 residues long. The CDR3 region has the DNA TGTGCCAGCAGCCCCAGGACTAGCGGTCCCTTGGTCGAGCAGTACTTC. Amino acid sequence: CASSPRTSGPLVEQYF. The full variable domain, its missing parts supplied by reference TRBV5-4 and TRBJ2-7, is ETGVTQSPTHLIKTRGQQVTLRCSSQSGHNTVSWYQQALGQGPQFIFQYYREEENGRGNFPPRFSGLQFPNYSSELNVNALELDDSALYLCASSPRTSGPLVEQYFGPGTRLTVT.

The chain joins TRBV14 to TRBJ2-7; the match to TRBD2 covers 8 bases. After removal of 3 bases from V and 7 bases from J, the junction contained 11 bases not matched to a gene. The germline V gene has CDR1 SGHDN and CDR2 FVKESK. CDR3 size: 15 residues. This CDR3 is CASSQQRESPWEQYF. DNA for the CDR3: TGTGCCAGCAGCCAGCAGCGGGAGAGTCCTTGGGAGCAGTACTTC. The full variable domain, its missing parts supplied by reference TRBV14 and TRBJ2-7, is EAGVTQFPSHSVIEKGQTVTLRCDPISGHDNLYWYRRVMGKEIKFLLHFVKESKQDESGMPNNRFLAERTGGTYSTLKVQPAELEDSGVYFCASSQQRESPWEQYFGPGTRLTVT.

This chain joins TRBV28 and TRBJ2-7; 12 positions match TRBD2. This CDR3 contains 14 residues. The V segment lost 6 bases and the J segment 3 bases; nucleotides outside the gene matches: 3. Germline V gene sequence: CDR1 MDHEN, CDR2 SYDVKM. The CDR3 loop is CASSRLAGDYEQYF. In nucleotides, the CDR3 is TGTGCCAGCAGCAGACTAGCGGGAGACTACGAGCAGTACTTC.

In nucleotides, the CDR3 is TGTGCCAGCAGCTTGGCCTCGTTCCTAAGCTCCTACGAGCAGTACTTC. As protein: CASSLASFLSSYEQYF. The chain carries TRBV5-5 and TRBJ2-7; D not certain. V was cut by 0 bases and J by 0 bases, with 13 bases left in between. CDR1 and CDR2 from the germline V gene are SGHKS and YYEKEE (reference sequence). This CDR3 comprises 16 residues.

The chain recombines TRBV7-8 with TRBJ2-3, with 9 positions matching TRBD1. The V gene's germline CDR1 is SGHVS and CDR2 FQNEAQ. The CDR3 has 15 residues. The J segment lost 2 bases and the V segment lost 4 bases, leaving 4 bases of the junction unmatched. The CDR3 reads CASSYGTGHTDTQYF. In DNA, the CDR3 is TGTGCCAGCAGCTACGGGACAGGGCACACAGATACGCAGTATTTT.

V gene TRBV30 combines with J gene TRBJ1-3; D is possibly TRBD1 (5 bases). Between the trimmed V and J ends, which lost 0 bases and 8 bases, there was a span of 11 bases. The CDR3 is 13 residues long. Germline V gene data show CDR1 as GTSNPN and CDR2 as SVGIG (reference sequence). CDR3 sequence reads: CAWSVRDRDTIYF. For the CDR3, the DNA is TGTGCCTGGAGTGTCCGGGACCGGGACACCATATATTTT.

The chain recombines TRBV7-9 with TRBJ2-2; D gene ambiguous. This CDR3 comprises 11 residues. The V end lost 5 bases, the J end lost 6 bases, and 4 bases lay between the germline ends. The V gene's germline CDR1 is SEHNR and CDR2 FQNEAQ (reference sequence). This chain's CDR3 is CASSHPGELFF. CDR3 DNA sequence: TGTGCCAGCAGCCACCCCGGGGAGCTGTTTTTT.

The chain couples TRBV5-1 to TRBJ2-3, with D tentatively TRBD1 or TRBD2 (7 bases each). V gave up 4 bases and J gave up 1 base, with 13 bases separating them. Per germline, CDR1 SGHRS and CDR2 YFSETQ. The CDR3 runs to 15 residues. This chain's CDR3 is CASSLQGGGTDTQYF. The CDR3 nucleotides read TGCGCCAGCAGCCTTCAGGGGGGGGGCACAGATACGCAGTATTTT.

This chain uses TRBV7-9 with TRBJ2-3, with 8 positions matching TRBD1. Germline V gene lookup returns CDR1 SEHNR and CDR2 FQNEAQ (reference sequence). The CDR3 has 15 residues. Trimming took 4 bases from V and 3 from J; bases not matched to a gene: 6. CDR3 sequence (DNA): TGTGCCAGCAGCTCGACAGGGGTTATGACAGATACGCAGTATTTT. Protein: CASSSTGVMTDTQYF.

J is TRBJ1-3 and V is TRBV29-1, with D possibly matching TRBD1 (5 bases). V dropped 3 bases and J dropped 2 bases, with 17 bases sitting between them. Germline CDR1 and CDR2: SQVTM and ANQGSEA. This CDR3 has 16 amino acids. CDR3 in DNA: TGCAGCGTTGAGGGGCGGACTAACCCCACTGGAAACACCATATATTTT. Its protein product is CSVEGRTNPTGNTIYF.

The CDR3 here is CASSFLSGSYEQYF. CDR3 DNA sequence: TGTGCCAGCAGCTTCCTTAGCGGGTCCTACGAGCAGTACTTC. This chain connects TRBV7-2 to TRBJ2-7; 7 bases are a match to TRBD2. In germline, CDR1 is SGHTA, CDR2 FQGNSA. This CDR3 has 14 residues. V trimming: 3 bases; J trimming: 1 base; junction bases outside the gene matches: 3.

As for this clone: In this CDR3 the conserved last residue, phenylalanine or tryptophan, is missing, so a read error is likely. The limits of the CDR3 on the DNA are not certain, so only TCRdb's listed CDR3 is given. CDR3 protein: CASSCPRQGHTLA. The rearrangement uses TRBV6-5 and TRBJ1-1; TRBD1 is taken as the D call from the table, unchecked against the DNA. Both ends counted, the CDR3 spans 13 residues. Germline-derived CDR1 and CDR2 are MNHEY and SVGAGI.

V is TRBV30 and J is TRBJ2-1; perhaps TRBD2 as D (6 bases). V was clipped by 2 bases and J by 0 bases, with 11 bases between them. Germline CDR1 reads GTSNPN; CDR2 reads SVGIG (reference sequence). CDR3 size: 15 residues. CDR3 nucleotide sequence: TGTGCCTGGAGTCCCGGGAGCCACTCCTACAATGAGCAGTTCTTC. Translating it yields CAWSPGSHSYNEQFF.

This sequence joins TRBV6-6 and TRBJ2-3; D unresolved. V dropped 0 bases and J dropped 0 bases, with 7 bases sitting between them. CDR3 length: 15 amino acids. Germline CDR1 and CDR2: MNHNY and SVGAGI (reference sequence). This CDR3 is CASSYSSGSTDTQYF. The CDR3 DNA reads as TGTGCCAGCAGTTACTCGAGTGGTAGCACAGATACGCAGTATTTT.

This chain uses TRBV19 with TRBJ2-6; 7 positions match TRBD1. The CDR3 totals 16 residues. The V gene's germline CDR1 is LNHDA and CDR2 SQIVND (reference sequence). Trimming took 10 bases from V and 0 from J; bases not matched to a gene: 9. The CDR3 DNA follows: TGTGCCACCTCCGACAGGGCTACCTCTGGGGCCAACGTCCTGACTTTC. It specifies CATSDRATSGANVLTF.

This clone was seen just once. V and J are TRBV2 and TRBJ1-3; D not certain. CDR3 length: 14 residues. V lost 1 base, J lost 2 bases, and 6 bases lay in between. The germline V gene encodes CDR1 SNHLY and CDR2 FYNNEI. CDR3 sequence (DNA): TGTGCCAGCAGTGAAGGTGTGGCTGGAAACACCATATATTTT. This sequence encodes CASSEGVAGNTIYF.

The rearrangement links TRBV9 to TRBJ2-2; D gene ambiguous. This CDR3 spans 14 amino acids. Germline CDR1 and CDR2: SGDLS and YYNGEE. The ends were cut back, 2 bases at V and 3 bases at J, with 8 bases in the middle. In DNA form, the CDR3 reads TGTGCCAGCAGCGTTGAAGGGCACACCGGGGAGCTGTTTTTT. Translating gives CASSVEGHTGELFF.

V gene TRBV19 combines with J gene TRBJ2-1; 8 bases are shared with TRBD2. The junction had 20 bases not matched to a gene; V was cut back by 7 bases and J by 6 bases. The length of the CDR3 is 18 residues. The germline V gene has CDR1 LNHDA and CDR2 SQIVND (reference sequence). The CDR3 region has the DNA TGTGCCAGTAAAAGGGGGAGGCTAGCGGGTGTTGAGGTCAATGAGCAGTTCTTC. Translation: CASKRGRLAGVEVNEQFF.

CDR3 loop: CASSPGLITLNYGYTF. The CDR3 coding sequence is TGTGCCAGCAGCCCCGGACTCATTACGCTCAACTATGGCTACACCTTC. The chain combines TRBV11-2 with TRBJ1-2; D is unresolved. V was pared by 5 bases and J by 2 bases, with 18 bases between. CDR1 and CDR2 from the germline V gene are SGHAT and FQNNGV. This CDR3 is built from 16 residues.

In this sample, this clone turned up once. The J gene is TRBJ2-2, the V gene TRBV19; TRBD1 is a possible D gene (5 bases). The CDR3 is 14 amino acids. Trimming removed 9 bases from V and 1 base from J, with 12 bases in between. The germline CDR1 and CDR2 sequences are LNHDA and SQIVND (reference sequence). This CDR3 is CASIDRGNTGELFF. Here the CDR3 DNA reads TGTGCCAGCATCGACAGAGGGAACACCGGGGAGCTGTTTTTT.